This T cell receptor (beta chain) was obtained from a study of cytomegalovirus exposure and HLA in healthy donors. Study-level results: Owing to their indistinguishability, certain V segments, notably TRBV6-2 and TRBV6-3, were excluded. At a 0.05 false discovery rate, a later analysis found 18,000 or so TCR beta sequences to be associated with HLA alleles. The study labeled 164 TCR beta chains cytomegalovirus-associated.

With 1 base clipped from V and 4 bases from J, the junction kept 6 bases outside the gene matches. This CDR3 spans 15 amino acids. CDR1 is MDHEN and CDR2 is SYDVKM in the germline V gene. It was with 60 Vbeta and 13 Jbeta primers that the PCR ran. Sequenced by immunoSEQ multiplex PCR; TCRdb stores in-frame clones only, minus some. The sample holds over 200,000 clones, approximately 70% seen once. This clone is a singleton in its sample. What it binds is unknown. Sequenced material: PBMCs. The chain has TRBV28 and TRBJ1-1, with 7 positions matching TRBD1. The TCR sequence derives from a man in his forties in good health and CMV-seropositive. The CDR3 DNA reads TGTGCCAGCAGTTTATATCCCTCAGGGGGCACTGAAGCTTTCTTT. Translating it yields CASSLYPSGGTEAFF. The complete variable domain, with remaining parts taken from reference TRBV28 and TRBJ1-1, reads DVKVTQSSRYLVKRTGEKVFLECVQDMDHENMFWYRQDPGLGLRLIYFSYDVKMKEKGDIPEGYSVSREKKERFSLILESASTNQTSMYLCASSLYPSGGTEAFFGQGTRLTVV.